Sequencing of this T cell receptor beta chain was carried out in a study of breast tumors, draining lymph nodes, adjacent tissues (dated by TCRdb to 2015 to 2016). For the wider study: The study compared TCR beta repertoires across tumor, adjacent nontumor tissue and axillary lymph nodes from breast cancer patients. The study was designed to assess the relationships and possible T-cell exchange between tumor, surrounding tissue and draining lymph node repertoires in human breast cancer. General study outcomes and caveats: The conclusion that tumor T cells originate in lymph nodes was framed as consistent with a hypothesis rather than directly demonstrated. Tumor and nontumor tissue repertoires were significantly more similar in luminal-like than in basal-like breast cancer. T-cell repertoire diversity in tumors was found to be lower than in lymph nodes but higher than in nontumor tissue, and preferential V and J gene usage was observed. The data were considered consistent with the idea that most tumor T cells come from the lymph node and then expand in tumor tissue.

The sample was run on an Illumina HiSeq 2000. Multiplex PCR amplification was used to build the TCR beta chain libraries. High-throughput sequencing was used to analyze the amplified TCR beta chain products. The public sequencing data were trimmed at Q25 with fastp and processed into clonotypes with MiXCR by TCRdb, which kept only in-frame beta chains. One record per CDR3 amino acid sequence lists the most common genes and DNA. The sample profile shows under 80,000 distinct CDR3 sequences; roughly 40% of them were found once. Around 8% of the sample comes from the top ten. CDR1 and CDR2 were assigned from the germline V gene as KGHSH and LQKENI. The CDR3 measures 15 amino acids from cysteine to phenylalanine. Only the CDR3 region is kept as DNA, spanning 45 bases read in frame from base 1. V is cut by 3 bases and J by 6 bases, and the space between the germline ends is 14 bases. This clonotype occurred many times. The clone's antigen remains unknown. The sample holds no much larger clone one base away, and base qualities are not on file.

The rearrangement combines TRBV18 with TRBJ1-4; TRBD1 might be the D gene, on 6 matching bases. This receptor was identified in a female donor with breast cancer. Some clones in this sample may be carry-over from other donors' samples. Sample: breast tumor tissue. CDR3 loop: CASSPQQGVYEKLFF. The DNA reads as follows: TGTGCCAGCTCACCCCAACAGGGTGTCTATGAAAAACTGTTTTTT.